Following are 14 T cell receptor beta chains from one sample sequenced in a study of blood T cell repertoires in COVID-19. Produced via immunoSEQ multiplex PCR; TCRdb's table is partial and in-frame only. The data hold over 300,000 clones, with more than 70% observed a single time. The material sequenced was peripheral blood. Receptors were obtained from a woman aged 45-65 years with acute or convalescent COVID-19.

This chain links TRBV18 with TRBJ1-6; 8 nucleotides align to TRBD1. Germline V lookup: CDR1 KGHSH, CDR2 LQKENI. CDR3 length: 15 residues. With 3 bases clipped from V and 7 bases from J, the junction kept 5 bases outside the gene matches. The CDR3 here is CASSPPTGGNSPLHF. The CDR3 nucleotides read TGTGCCAGCTCACCTCCCACAGGGGGAAATTCACCCCTCCACTTT.

This clone was seen only once. The chain couples TRBV4-2 to TRBJ1-4; tentative D call: TRBD1 (6 bases). This CDR3 comprises 15 residues. CDR1 is LGHNA, CDR2 YNFKEQ, per germline. Trimming shortened V by 0 bases and J by 7 bases, and 12 bases separated the two germline ends. The CDR3 loop is CASSQDTGRGEKLFF. The CDR3 DNA reads as TGTGCCAGCAGCCAAGATACAGGGAGAGGTGAAAAACTGTTTTTT.

The genes are TRBV11-2 and TRBJ2-7; a possible D gene is TRBD2 (5 bases). The CDR3 is made up of 14 amino acids. Germline CDR1 is SGHAT and CDR2 is FQNNGV. With 2 bases removed from V and 7 bases from J, the gap between germline ends came to 15 bases. The CDR3 is CASSLSALTREQYF. The DNA for the CDR3 is TGTGCCAGCAGCTTATCAGCCCTTACTAGGGAGCAGTACTTC.

V gene TRBV5-8 combines with J gene TRBJ2-7, with TRBD2 as a possible D gene (5 bases). The CDR3 spans 15 residues. Germline CDR1 is SGHTS and CDR2 is YDEGEE. Trimming took 1 base from V and 0 from J, leaving 11 bases between them. CDR3 DNA sequence: TGTGCCAGCAGCTTGCCGACTGGGAGCTCCTACGAGCAGTACTTC. Translated: CASSLPTGSSYEQYF.

The V and J genes are TRBV27 and TRBJ2-7; TRBD1 agrees at 8 bases. The CDR3 has 17 amino acids. Germline CDR1 reads MNHEY; CDR2 reads SMNVEV (reference sequence). J gave up 0 bases and V 3 bases, and 10 bases lay outside the gene matches. The chain's CDR3 is CASSFSQRQGSSYEQYF. The CDR3 DNA is TGTGCCAGCAGTTTCTCCCAGAGACAGGGGAGCTCCTACGAGCAGTACTTC.

The chain employs TRBV7-9 and TRBJ2-7; D is unresolved. The V gene lost 1 base and the J gene lost 1 base, with 8 bases spanning the gap. CDR3 size: 14 residues. Germline V gives CDR1 SEHNR, CDR2 FQNEAQ (reference sequence). CDR3 sequence (DNA): TGTGCCAGCAGCTTAGTTACAGATTCCTACGAGCAGTACTTC. Its translation is CASSLVTDSYEQYF.

The chain is built from TRBV5-1 and TRBJ1-4; no reliable D call. The V end was cut by 0 bases, the J end by 5 bases, with 5 bases between. Looked up from germline, CDR1 is SGHRS and CDR2 is YFSETQ. The CDR3 runs to 13 residues. CDR3 region: CASSLVGNEKLFF. The CDR3 nucleotides read TGCGCCAGCAGCTTGGTCGGGAATGAAAAACTGTTTTTT.

In nucleotides, the CDR3 is TGTGCCAGCAGCTTTGAGACTAGCAGTTACGAGCAGTACTTC. This encodes CASSFETSSYEQYF. This chain joins TRBV11-2 and TRBJ2-7; 7 positions match TRBD2. Germline assignment: CDR1 SGHAT and CDR2 FQNNGV. V gave up 3 bases and J gave up 4 bases; unmatched junction bases: 6. CDR3 length: 14 residues.

The rearrangement uses TRBV15 and TRBJ2-1, with a weak D call TRBD2 (5 bases). The CDR3 extends over 16 amino acids. With 6 bases removed from V and 1 base from J, the gap between germline ends came to 16 bases. Germline values: CDR1 LNHNV, CDR2 YYDKDF (reference sequence). The DNA of the CDR3 is TGTGCCACCAGGCTTGGTATCACGGGGTCCTACAATGAGCAGTTCTTC. Translated, it gives CATRLGITGSYNEQFF.

This chain connects TRBV2 to TRBJ1-6, with D tentatively TRBD1 (6 bases). The CDR3 length is 14 residues. Germline CDR1 is SNHLY and CDR2 is FYNNEI. Trimming removed 6 bases at V and 9 bases at J, with 15 bases between. The CDR3 DNA reads TGTGCCAGCAGCGTGCGACAGGCCTTTTCACCCCTCCACTTT. Amino acid sequence: CASSVRQAFSPLHF.

This clone was seen only once. This rearrangement joins TRBV11-2 to TRBJ1-1, with 9 bases lining up with TRBD1. Germline CDR1 reads SGHAT; CDR2 reads FQNNGV. The length of the CDR3 is 16 residues. V gave up 5 bases and J gave up 0 bases; unmatched junction bases: 7. The chain's CDR3 is CASSGGQGLMNTEAFF. The CDR3 nucleotides are TGTGCCAGCAGCGGGGGACAGGGACTGATGAACACTGAAGCTTTCTTT.

This clone has just one count. J is TRBJ1-1 and V is TRBV3-1 (or the pseudogene TRBV3-2); 10 bases fit TRBD1. Germline loops: CDR1 LGHDT, CDR2 YNNKEL (reference sequence). The CDR3 is 14 amino acids. Trimming at V came to 3 bases and at J to 6 bases, leaving 4 bases not matched to a gene. The CDR3 nucleotides read TGTGCCAGCAGCCAGCGGGACAGGGGTGCTGAAGCTTTCTTT. Protein: CASSQRDRGAEAFF.

J is TRBJ2-7 and V is TRBV28; perhaps TRBD1 as D (5 bases). V shed 7 bases and J shed 5 bases, with 15 bases lying between them. There are 13 residues in the CDR3. Germline V lookup: CDR1 MDHEN, CDR2 SYDVKM. CDR3 nucleotide sequence: TGTGCCAGCACGGACACGTACCTCGACGAGCAGTACTTC. Its translation is CASTDTYLDEQYF.

This chain joins TRBV6-1 and TRBJ2-7, with TRBD1 as a possible D gene (5 bases). Germline V gene sequence: CDR1 MNHNS, CDR2 SASEGT. This CDR3 comprises 12 residues. Trimming left V 2 bases short and J 5 bases short, with 7 bases between. The CDR3 nucleotides read TGTGCCAGCAGTGAAAAGGGGCACGAGCAGTACTTC. Translation: CASSEKGHEQYF.